The present entry profiles one T cell receptor (beta chain) with its context. Primers: 60 Vbeta forward and 13 Jbeta reverse. Sequenced by immunoSEQ multiplex PCR; TCRdb stores in-frame clones only, minus some. This table holds 40,000 to 60,000 clones. Germline V gives CDR1 SEHNR, CDR2 FQNEAQ (reference sequence). The CDR3 has 14 amino acids. The V end was cut by 0 bases, the J end by 7 bases, with 13 bases between. These data originate in a study of cytomegalovirus exposure and HLA in healthy donors. The sequence was obtained from a male donor in good health and CMV-seropositive. The rearrangement joins TRBV7-9 to TRBJ2-7; TRBD2 is a possible D gene (6 bases). Sequencing input: PBMCs. CDR3 in amino acids: CASSLAGGPEEQYF. The CDR3 nucleotides are TGTGCCAGCAGCTTAGCGGGGGGACCGGAGGAGCAGTACTTC.